The clone carrying this T cell receptor beta chain has a count of ten or more. Its antigen is not identified. Germline V gives CDR1 SGHRS, CDR2 YFSETQ. This CDR3 has 15 residues. V trimming: 0 bases; J trimming: 0 bases; junction bases outside the gene matches: 2. This entry is derived from a study of metastatic and nonmetastatic thyroid tumors. Methods used by the authors: A distant-metastasis classifier for papillary thyroid cancer was built using CDR3 differences across clinicopathological groups. Using MiXCR, TCRdb re-called clones from the PCR reads. The V and J calls here are based on TCRdb, not the publication. The repertoire holds 45,000 or so clones, with roughly 16% as singletons. Thyroid surgery was performed in patients who had received no treatment beforehand. Study-level findings and limits: Significantly higher TCR beta diversity was reportedly seen in malignant thyroid tumors than benign nodules, in blood and tumor.

The clonotype comes from a female donor with papillary thyroid cancer or a benign thyroid nodule (not recorded which). Some clones in this sample may be carry-over from other donors' samples. The chain recombines TRBV5-1 with TRBJ2-7; 8 positions match TRBD2. Sequencing was done on a sample of blood. CDR3 coding DNA: TGCGCCAGCAGCTTGGGGCTAGCGGGCTCCTACGAGCAGTACTTC. This encodes CASSLGLAGSYEQYF.